This T cell receptor (beta chain) was captured by sequencing in a study of blood T cell repertoires in COVID-19. Study-level background: T cells, B-cell-depleted T cells, or PBMCs supplied cDNA or gDNA.

Produced via immunoSEQ multiplex PCR; TCRdb's table is partial and in-frame only. The table has about 86,000 clones, 70% to 90% seen once. The sequence was obtained from a man aged 50-59 years with acute or convalescent COVID-19. The source material was peripheral blood.

CDR3 nucleotide sequence: TGTGCCAGCAGCTTAGATGGAGTTGCGGAGACCCAGTACTTC. It is translated as CASSLDGVAETQYF. The V gene is TRBV11-3, the J gene TRBJ2-5, with D uncertain. The CDR3 is 14 residues long. The V gene lost 0 bases and the J gene lost 5 bases, with 10 bases spanning the gap. The germline CDR1 and CDR2 sequences are SGHNT and YENEEA.